The next 5 T cell receptor beta chains were all read from a single sample in a study of shared clonotypes between healthy human individuals. Produced via immunoSEQ multiplex PCR; TCRdb's table is partial and in-frame only. Among about 2.3 million clones listed, around 92% were seen once. Material: naive CD4+ T cells from PBMCs. Subset given: CD45RA+ positively selected. All receptors come from a man between 18 and 35 years old in good health. Some clones in this sample may be carry-over from other donors' samples.

The sample holds one count of this clone. CDR3 nucleotide sequence: TGTGCCAGCAGCTTCGGCCGCGGGATTCCAGTGACCCAGTACTTC. The encoded protein is CASSFGRGIPVTQYF. The J gene is TRBJ2-5, the V gene TRBV11-2; a possible D gene is TRBD2 (6 bases). V lost 3 bases and J 7 bases, leaving 18 bases between the germline ends. The CDR3 is 15 amino acids. CDR1 is SGHAT, CDR2 FQNNGV, per germline.

This clone was found once. The rearrangement uses TRBV7-2 and TRBJ2-3; possibly TRBD1 for D (5 bases). Germline CDR1 is SGHTA and CDR2 is FQGNSA. The CDR3 contains 13 residues. Between the trimmed V and J ends, which lost 2 bases and 6 bases, there was a span of 9 bases. CDR3 region: CASSLTAGDTQYF. CDR3 coding DNA: TGTGCCAGCAGCTTAACGGCAGGGGATACGCAGTATTTT.

For the CDR3, the DNA is TGTGCCAGCAGTGAATACGGTTCCCCGTTGGAAAAACTGTTTTTT. This encodes CASSEYGSPLEKLFF. The chain uses TRBV25-1 and TRBJ1-4; D gene ambiguous. V lost 0 bases and J lost 8, with 13 bases in between. Germline CDR1 and CDR2: MGHDK and SYGVNS. The CDR3 extends over 15 amino acids.

In its sample, this clone was seen once. V gene TRBV4-2 combines with J gene TRBJ2-2; 7 bases fit TRBD2. Germline V gene data show CDR1 as LGHNA and CDR2 as YNFKEQ. The CDR3 extends over 14 amino acids. Trimming cost V 2 bases and J 6 bases; bases outside gene matches: 3. DNA for the CDR3: TGTGCCAGCAGCCAATCTACTAGCGCCGGGGAGCTGTTTTTT. It translates to CASSQSTSAGELFF.

V is TRBV28 and J is TRBJ1-1; 7 bases align to TRBD1. V lost 4 bases to trimming and J lost 4 bases; unmatched junction nucleotides: 18. Germline assignment: CDR1 MDHEN and CDR2 SYDVKM. This CDR3 comprises 18 residues. The CDR3 reads CASSSPTGAKSFVTEAFF. As DNA, the CDR3 is TGTGCCAGCAGTTCCCCTACAGGGGCAAAGAGCTTTGTCACTGAAGCTTTCTTT.